These T cell receptor beta chains were read from a single sample in a study of OX40 agonist ivuxolimab in advanced cancers. This table comes from immunoSEQ multiplex PCR, and its TCRdb copy is limited to in-frame clones, with some not included. The data contain tens of thousands of clones, 93% of them singletons. Sequencing was performed on CD4+ or CD8+ T cells sorted from blood, taken in a trial of the OX40 agonist ivuxolimab. These receptors originate from an adult with an advanced solid tumor such as melanoma, head and neck, liver or kidney cancer. CDR3s include the opening cysteine and the closing phenylalanine or tryptophan. The order of the fields is clone size, D gene, J gene, V gene, CDR3 protein, CDR3 DNA. D genes are given only for firm matches. A clone size is listed for some rows: how often the clone was seen (once, few, many), or a class if it is expanded.

size: .; D: .; J: TRBJ2-7; V: TRBV19; CDR3: CASSQFRGSSYEQYF; DNA: TGTGCCAGTAGCCAATTCCGGGGGTCCTCCTACGAGCAGTACTTC
size: .; D: .; J: TRBJ1-6; V: TRBV4-1; CDR3: CASSQEGGAKSTSYNSPLHF; DNA: TGCGCCAGCAGCCAAGAAGGAGGGGCAAAAAGTACCTCCTATAATTCACCCCTCCACTTT
size: .; D: .; J: TRBJ1-1; V: TRBV6-1; CDR3: CASSGRTVPGRLNTEAFF; DNA: TGTGCCAGCAGTGGAAGGACAGTACCTGGGCGCTTGAACACTGAAGCTTTCTTT
size: .; D: TRBD1; J: TRBJ1-6; V: TRBV5-4; CDR3: CASSRTGGINSPLHF; DNA: TGTGCCAGCAGTAGAACAGGGGGGATTAATTCACCCCTCCACTTT
size: .; D: .; J: TRBJ1-1; V: TRBV18; CDR3: CASSGFDRQNAEAFF; DNA: TGTGCCAGCTCAGGGTTCGACAGGCAAAACGCTGAAGCTTTCTTT
size: .; D: .; J: TRBJ2-7; V: TRBV10-1; CDR3: CASTEGGPYEQYF; DNA: TGCGCCAGCACCGAGGGGGGGCCCTACGAGCAGTACTTC
size: .; D: .; J: TRBJ1-2; V: TRBV19; CDR3: CASSPRAGHLYGYTF; DNA: TGTGCCAGTAGTCCTCGGGCAGGACACTTGTATGGCTACACCTTC
size: .; D: TRBD2; J: TRBJ2-5; V: TRBV6-1; CDR3: CASSGLAGGPETQYF; DNA: TGTGCCAGCAGTGGACTAGCGGGAGGGCCAGAGACCCAGTACTTC
size: .; D: TRBD1; J: TRBJ1-4; V: TRBV2; CDR3: CASRRTGEESEKLFF; DNA: TGTGCCAGCAGACGGACAGGGGAGGAGAGTGAAAAACTGTTTTTT
size: .; D: .; J: TRBJ2-1; V: TRBV6-6; CDR3: CASSYVEGTLDEQFF; DNA: TGTGCCAGCAGTTACGTGGAGGGGACTTTGGATGAGCAGTTCTTC
size: .; D: .; J: TRBJ2-7; V: TRBV5-6; CDR3: CASSLGGRNYYEQYF; DNA: TGTGCCAGCAGCTTGGGGGGGAGGAATTACTACGAGCAGTACTTC
size: .; D: TRBD1; J: TRBJ1-1; V: TRBV30; CDR3: CAWEVGDRVTEAFF; DNA: TGTGCCTGGGAGGTAGGGGACAGGGTCACTGAAGCTTTCTTT
size: .; D: .; J: TRBJ2-1; V: TRBV10-1; CDR3: CASSNLGEQFF; DNA: TGCGCCAGCTCAAACCTGGGTGAGCAGTTCTTC
size: .; D: .; J: TRBJ2-7; V: TRBV9; CDR3: CASSVGAGLSYEQYF; DNA: TGTGCCAGCAGCGTAGGGGCAGGCCTCTCCTACGAGCAGTACTTC
size: .; D: .; J: TRBJ1-5; V: TRBV6-1; CDR3: CASRQHYSNQPQHF; DNA: TGTGCCAGCAGACAGCATTATAGCAATCAGCCCCAGCATTTT
size: .; D: .; J: TRBJ2-1; V: TRBV9; CDR3: CASSVALTATYNEQFF; DNA: TGTGCCAGCAGCGTAGCTCTAACGGCTACCTACAATGAGCAGTTCTTC
size: .; D: .; J: TRBJ2-1; V: TRBV5-1; CDR3: CASSFWGYNEQFF; DNA: TGCGCCAGCAGCTTTTGGGGGTACAATGAGCAGTTCTTC
size: .; D: .; J: TRBJ1-1; V: TRBV6-5; CDR3: CASSYLDGNTEAFF; DNA: TGTGCCAGCAGTTACTTGGACGGGAACACTGAAGCTTTCTTT
size: .; D: TRBD2; J: TRBJ2-5; V: TRBV7-9; CDR3: CASSPITGGLAGETQYF; DNA: TGTGCCAGCAGCCCCATTACGGGGGGACTAGCGGGAGAGACCCAGTACTTC
size: .; D: TRBD2; J: TRBJ2-7; V: TRBV29-1; CDR3: CSVEGASGSLDEQYF; DNA: TGCAGCGTTGAGGGTGCTAGCGGGAGCCTTGACGAGCAGTACTTC
size: few; D: .; J: TRBJ1-5; V: TRBV19; CDR3: CASSISQPNQPQHF; DNA: TGTGCCAGTAGTATAAGTCAGCCCAATCAGCCCCAGCATTTT
size: .; D: TRBD1; J: TRBJ1-4; V: TRBV4-3; CDR3: CASSQSGRGGEKLFF; DNA: TGCGCCAGCAGCCAAAGTGGCAGGGGGGGGGAAAAACTGTTTTTT
size: once; D: TRBD2; J: TRBJ2-1; V: TRBV4-1; CDR3: CASSQWVLAVTWNEQFF; DNA: TGCGCCAGCAGCCAGTGGGTACTAGCGGTAACTTGGAATGAGCAGTTCTTC
size: .; D: .; J: TRBJ1-2; V: TRBV6-5; CDR3: CASSSSPTFYGYTF; DNA: TGTGCCAGCAGTTCCTCGCCCACCTTCTATGGCTACACCTTC
size: .; D: .; J: TRBJ1-2; V: TRBV5-4; CDR3: CASSLYSGGYTF; DNA: TGTGCCAGCAGCTTATACAGCGGTGGCTACACCTTC
size: .; D: .; J: TRBJ2-7; V: TRBV7-6; CDR3: CASSLGGADEQYF; DNA: TGTGCCAGCAGCTTGGGCGGGGCAGACGAGCAGTACTTC
size: .; D: .; J: TRBJ2-7; V: TRBV6-5; CDR3: CASSYGQSLYEQYF; DNA: TGTGCCAGCAGTTACGGACAGAGCCTCTACGAGCAGTACTTC
size: .; D: TRBD1; J: TRBJ1-2; V: TRBV7-2; CDR3: CASSARDRVYDYTF; DNA: TGTGCCAGCAGCGCACGGGACAGGGTTTATGACTACACCTTC
size: .; D: TRBD2; J: TRBJ2-1; V: TRBV12-5; CDR3: CASGVAGGTRYNEQFF; DNA: TGTGCTAGTGGGGTAGCGGGGGGGACGAGGTACAATGAGCAGTTCTTC
size: .; D: .; J: TRBJ1-1; V: TRBV5-3; CDR3: CARAEFTEAFF; DNA: TGTGCCAGGGCAGAATTCACTGAAGCTTTCTTT
size: .; D: .; J: TRBJ1-2; V: TRBV29-1; CDR3: CSVEDLGAYGYTF; DNA: TGCAGCGTTGAAGATCTCGGGGCATATGGCTACACCTTC
size: .; D: TRBD2; J: TRBJ2-1; V: TRBV15; CDR3: CATSREEGTSGDEQFF; DNA: TGTGCCACCAGCAGAGAAGAGGGGACTAGCGGGGATGAGCAGTTCTTC
size: .; D: .; J: TRBJ2-6; V: TRBV7-9; CDR3: CASSFSGAGANVLTF; DNA: TGTGCCAGCAGCTTCTCAGGGGCTGGGGCCAACGTCCTGACTTTC